This T cell receptor beta chain was identified during a study of shared clonotypes between healthy human individuals. Study-level background: Each donor's CD4 naive and CD4 memory cells filled three plates apiece, CD8 naive two, and CD8 memory one. Notes on the study in general: Having only a few donors restricted how much genetic and exposure-history diversity was captured.

Only in-frame clones appear in the TCRdb table, and some are missing; sequencing was by immunoSEQ multiplex PCR. The sample holds 300,000 to 400,000 clones, about nine tenths seen once. The CDR3 has 13 amino acids. In germline, CDR1 is SGHNT, CDR2 YYREEE (reference sequence). Unmatched junction bases numbered 4, after V lost 1 base and J lost 6 bases. Of note for this clone: Its antigen remains unknown.

Sequenced sample: memory CD8+ T cells sorted from blood. Subset given: CD45RO+ cells pooled with CCR7-negative TemRA cells. The chain joins TRBV5-4 to TRBJ2-7; 7 bases are a match to TRBD1. The origin of this receptor is a man younger than 35 in good health. As DNA, the CDR3 is TGTGCCAGCAGCTTGATAGGGGGCGTCGAGCAGTACTTC. This encodes CASSLIGGVEQYF.